This is a list of T cell receptor beta chains from one sample in a study of T cell repertoires in cytomegalovirus infection. TCRdb used MiXCR to reprocess the reads, holding one entry per CDR3 protein. The sample has about 130,000 distinct CDR3 sequences; approximately 9.2% are singletons. Material: PBMCs. All receptors derive from a human donor in good health (CMV status not recorded). Some clones in this sample may be carry-over from other donors' samples. Each CDR3 is given with its conserved first and last residue. A D gene is named only where the DNA matches it firmly. Size tells how often a clone was seen (once, few, many) or the class of an expanded clone, and some rows leave it out.

d_gene	v_gene	abundance	j_gene	len	CDR3aa	CDR3nt
-	TRBV28	few	TRBJ1-1	15	CASSPWGGVNTEAFF	TGTGCCAGCAGCCCGTGGGGTGGCGTGAACACTGAAGCTTTCTTT
-	TRBV11-2	many	TRBJ1-1	15	CASSFGGRTNTEAFF	TGTGCCAGCAGCTTCGGCGGCAGGACGAACACTGAAGCTTTCTTT
-	TRBV7-9	many	TRBJ1-2	12	CASGSDNYGYTF	TGTGCCAGCGGCTCGGATAACTATGGCTACACCTTC
TRBD1	TRBV2	few	TRBJ1-4	15	CATGQGRATNEKLFF	TGTGCCACAGGACAGGGGCGAGCAACTAATGAAAAACTGTTTTTT
-	TRBV28	few	TRBJ1-2	13	CASSSGITYGYTF	TGTGCCAGCAGTTCGGGGATAACCTATGGCTACACCTTC
-	TRBV28	many	TRBJ1-2	13	CASSPPGGYGYTF	TGTGCCAGCAGTCCTCCGGGGGGCTATGGCTACACCTTC
-	TRBV5-1	many	TRBJ2-5	14	CASSSSGSQETQYF	TGCGCCAGCAGCTCCTCAGGTAGTCAAGAGACCCAGTACTTC
-	TRBV6-6	many	TRBJ2-3	17	CASRGTTGNVLGDTQYF	TGTGCCAGCAGAGGGACGACCGGAAACGTCCTCGGAGATACGCAGTATTTT
-	TRBV7-2	many	TRBJ2-6	17	CASSFPSRLSGANVLTF	TGTGCCAGCAGCTTCCCTTCTAGGCTCTCTGGGGCCAACGTCCTGACTTTC
TRBD1	TRBV28	many	TRBJ2-7	12	CASTWTGGFEYF	TGTGCCAGCACTTGGACAGGGGGTTTTGAGTACTTC
TRBD2	TRBV28	many	TRBJ2-7	18	CASSSGPAGEPYAYEQYF	TGTGCCAGCAGTTCAGGTCCAGCGGGGGAACCTTATGCCTACGAGCAGTACTTC
-	TRBV7-2	many	TRBJ2-1	14	CASSLEAGYNEQFF	TGTGCCAGCAGCTTAGAGGCAGGGTACAATGAGCAGTTCTTC
TRBD1	TRBV5-1	-	TRBJ1-2	14	CASSGTGSNYGYTF	TGCGCCAGCAGCGGGACAGGGTCCAACTATGGCTACACCTTC
TRBD1	TRBV5-4	-	TRBJ1-1	12	CASSAGQEKAFF	TGTGCCAGCAGCGCCGGACAGGAGAAAGCTTTCTTT
-	TRBV6-2/TRBV6-3	-	TRBJ2-1	16	CASLERVAVRYNEQFF	TGTGCCAGCCTGGAACGGGTAGCGGTGCGCTACAATGAGCAGTTCTTC
-	TRBV30	-	TRBJ1-3	16	CAWSVPTRTSGNTIYF	TGTGCCTGGAGTGTCCCGACAAGGACCTCTGGAAACACCATATATTTT
-	TRBV11-2	many	TRBJ2-5	15	CASSLTAGIRETQYF	TGTGCCAGCAGCTTAACCGCCGGAATCCGGGAGACCCAGTACTTC
TRBD1	TRBV2	many	TRBJ2-2	15	CASSVDRTNTGELFF	TGTGCCAGCAGTGTGGACAGGACCAACACCGGGGAGCTGTTTTTT
TRBD1	TRBV12-5	-	TRBJ2-3	17	CASGLPRTGANTDTQYF	TGTGCTAGTGGTTTGCCGCGGACAGGGGCAAACACAGATACGCAGTATTTT
TRBD2	TRBV7-2	many	TRBJ2-1	15	CASSVDWGGINEQFF	TGTGCCAGCAGCGTAGATTGGGGGGGGATCAATGAGCAGTTCTTC
-	TRBV28	many	TRBJ2-5	13	CASSLKFPGTQYF	TGTGCCAGCAGTTTAAAGTTTCCAGGGACCCAGTACTTC
-	TRBV2	-	TRBJ1-1	13	CASSVQGGAEAFF	TGTGCCAGCAGTGTCCAGGGCGGGGCTGAAGCTTTCTTT
TRBD1	TRBV5-1	-	TRBJ1-2	14	CASSPQTGGDGYTF	TGCGCCAGCAGCCCTCAGACAGGGGGGGACGGCTACACCTTC
-	TRBV6-1	many	TRBJ1-2	13	CAATPGGFGGYTF	TGTGCCGCTACCCCGGGCGGATTCGGTGGCTACACCTTC
-	TRBV19	few	TRBJ2-7	12	CASSTQGREQYF	TGTGCCAGTAGCACGCAGGGGCGCGAGCAGTACTTC
-	TRBV14	many	TRBJ2-7	14	CASSQVDTTYEQYF	TGTGCCAGCAGCCAAGTGGACACCACCTACGAGCAGTACTTC
TRBD2	TRBV7-3	many	TRBJ2-2	15	CASSLSGGAAGELFF	TGTGCCAGCTCCTTGAGCGGGGGGGCCGCCGGGGAGCTGTTTTTT
-	TRBV25-1	many	TRBJ1-5	13	CTIGRNSNQPQHF	TGCACAATAGGACGGAATAGCAATCAGCCCCAGCATTTT
TRBD1	TRBV20-1	-	TRBJ1-6	15	CSAFGQGAGNSPLHF	TGCAGTGCCTTTGGACAGGGGGCGGGAAATTCACCCCTCCACTTT
-	TRBV28	-	TRBJ1-2	12	CASSLRGNGYTF	TGTGCCAGCAGTTTACGGGGAAATGGCTACACCTTC
TRBD1	TRBV2	many	TRBJ1-6	17	CASSDFTGDTRRSPLHF	TGTGCCAGCAGTGATTTCACAGGGGATACCAGACGTTCACCCCTCCACTTT
-	TRBV29-1	few	TRBJ1-1	13	CSVEDRGNTEAFF	TGCAGCGTTGAAGATCGGGGGAACACTGAAGCTTTCTTT
-	TRBV14	many	TRBJ2-7	14	CASSQALPPYEQYF	TGTGCCAGCAGCCAAGCTCTACCCCCCTACGAGCAGTACTTC
TRBD1	TRBV7-9	many	TRBJ1-1	16	CASSSSGQGVYTEAFF	TGTGCCAGCAGCTCCTCCGGACAGGGCGTTTACACTGAAGCTTTCTTT
-	TRBV27	many	TRBJ1-6	14	CASTRSSYNSPLHF	TGTGCCAGCACAAGGAGCTCCTATAATTCACCCCTCCACTTT
-	TRBV20-1	few	TRBJ1-1	18	CSAREPRGAQGRNTEAFF	TGCAGTGCTAGAGAACCCCGTGGAGCGCAGGGGCGGAACACTGAAGCTTTCTTT
-	TRBV20-1	many	TRBJ2-7	15	CSARDPAGTGDEQYF	TGCAGTGCTAGAGACCCTGCCGGGACCGGGGACGAGCAGTACTTC
TRBD1	TRBV20-1	few	TRBJ1-2	12	CSARDRVYGYTF	TGCAGTGCTCGCGACAGGGTATATGGCTACACCTTC
TRBD1	TRBV3-1	many	TRBJ2-1	11	CASRSGTGVFF	TGTGCCAGCAGGTCCGGGACAGGGGTTTTCTTC
TRBD1	TRBV6-1	many	TRBJ1-2	15	CASSETVTGVRGYTF	TGTGCCAGCAGTGAGACAGTTACAGGGGTCAGGGGCTACACCTTC
-	TRBV15	few	TRBJ1-2	13	CATSRIGTRGYTF	TGTGCCACCAGCAGAATTGGGACGAGGGGCTACACCTTC
TRBD2	TRBV28	many	TRBJ2-5	15	CASEDGGRGGETQYF	TGTGCCAGCGAGGACGGAGGGAGGGGAGGGGAGACCCAGTACTTC
-	TRBV5-4	many	TRBJ2-5	14	CASSLIGDSWTQYF	TGTGCCAGCAGCCTCATCGGGGACTCTTGGACCCAGTACTTC
-	TRBV2	many	TRBJ1-1	14	CASSFAGDNTEAFF	TGTGCCAGCAGCTTCGCAGGGGATAACACTGAAGCTTTCTTT
TRBD1	TRBV11-1	many	TRBJ2-5	16	CASSNDRGPPEETQYF	TGTGCCAGCAGCAACGACAGGGGGCCACCCGAAGAGACCCAGTACTTC
-	TRBV5-4	few	TRBJ2-2	14	CASSGGQNTGELFF	TGTGCCAGCAGCGGGGGACAGAACACCGGGGAGCTGTTTTTT
-	TRBV28	many	TRBJ2-6	15	CASSLSAGTANVLTF	TGTGCCAGCAGTTTATCGGCAGGGACCGCCAACGTCCTGACTTTC
TRBD2	TRBV20-1	-	TRBJ2-1	14	CSASGLAGGGEQFF	TGCAGTGCTAGTGGGCTAGCGGGGGGCGGTGAGCAGTTCTTC